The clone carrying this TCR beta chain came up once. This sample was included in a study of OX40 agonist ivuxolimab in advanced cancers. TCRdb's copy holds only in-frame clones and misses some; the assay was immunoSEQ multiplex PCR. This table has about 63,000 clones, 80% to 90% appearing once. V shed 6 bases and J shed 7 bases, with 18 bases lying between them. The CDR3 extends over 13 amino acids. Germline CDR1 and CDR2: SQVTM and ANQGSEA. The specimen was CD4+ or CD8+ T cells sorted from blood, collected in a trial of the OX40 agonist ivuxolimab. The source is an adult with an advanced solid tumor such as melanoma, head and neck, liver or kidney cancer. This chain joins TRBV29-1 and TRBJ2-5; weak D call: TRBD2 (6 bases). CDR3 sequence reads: CSVASMGGRTQYF. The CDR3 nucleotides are TGCAGCGTGGCCAGCATGGGGGGTAGGACCCAGTACTTC.